Shown below are 20 T cell receptor beta chains from a single sample sequenced in a study of shared T cell receptors in the human thymus. Only in-frame clones appear in the TCRdb table, and some are missing; sequencing was by immunoSEQ multiplex PCR. The sample yields hundreds of thousands of clones, 70% to 90% seen once. These same data were also listed under a study on human thymus T cells.

The sequenced sample was thymocytes. The source is a boy younger than two with a congenital heart defect.

V usage is TRBV4-2 and J usage is TRBJ1-1; perhaps TRBD1 as D (5 bases). This CDR3 is built from 15 residues. V was trimmed by 4 bases and J by 3 bases, leaving 15 bases between them. Germline CDR1 LGHNA, CDR2 YNFKEQ. The CDR3 sequence: CASSPKPRGYTEAFF. The DNA of the CDR3 is TGTGCCAGCAGCCCCAAACCACGGGGGTACACTGAAGCTTTCTTT.

The V call is TRBV7-2, the J call TRBJ1-1; 8 bases fit TRBD1. V was clipped by 1 base and J by 7 bases; unmatched bases: 11. Germline V lookup: CDR1 SGHTA, CDR2 FQGNSA. The CDR3 covers 16 residues. The CDR3 here is CASSLVGGTGHLEAFF. The CDR3 coding sequence is TGTGCCAGCAGCTTAGTGGGGGGGACAGGACATCTTGAAGCTTTCTTT.

This chain joins TRBV6-1 and TRBJ2-5; possibly TRBD2 for D (5 bases). The V end lost 4 bases, the J end lost 5 bases, and 11 bases lay between the germline ends. CDR1 is MNHNS, CDR2 SASEGT, per germline. The CDR3 has 13 amino acids. This CDR3 reads CASSGWEQETQYF. CDR3 coding DNA: TGTGCCAGCAGTGGGTGGGAGCAGGAGACCCAGTACTTC.

V gene TRBV9 combines with J gene TRBJ2-5, with TRBD2 identical over 9 bases. V gave up 5 bases and J gave up 7 bases; unmatched junction bases: 3. The CDR3 runs to 12 residues. Germline V gene lookup returns CDR1 SGDLS and CDR2 YYNGEE. The CDR3 sequence is CASRPAGGTQYF. The CDR3 bases are TGTGCCAGCAGACCAGCGGGGGGGACCCAGTACTTC.

V gene TRBV6-5 combines with J gene TRBJ2-7; TRBD1 is a possible D gene (7 bases). V was clipped by 4 bases and J by 4 bases, with 17 bases between them. The CDR3 sequence is 15 residues long. Germline loops: CDR1 MNHEY, CDR2 SVGAGI. CDR3 residues: CASSSDRRGPYEQYF. The CDR3 DNA is TGTGCCAGCAGTTCGGACAGGCGGGGCCCTTACGAGCAGTACTTC.

This chain connects TRBV6-5 to TRBJ2-7, with 7 nucleotides matching TRBD2. The CDR3 is 16 amino acids. With V trimmed by 4 bases and J by 6 bases, 15 bases remained unmatched. Germline values: CDR1 MNHEY, CDR2 SVGAGI. CDR3 bases: TGTGCCAGCAGTTCCGCCCTAACTAGCGAAAAGTCCGAGCAGTACTTC. Translating it yields CASSSALTSEKSEQYF.

The chain recombines TRBV4-3 with TRBJ2-1; 8 bases are a match to TRBD2. This CDR3 has 14 residues. V lost 2 bases, J lost 8 bases, and 5 bases stayed unmatched. Germline values: CDR1 LGHNA, CDR2 YSLEER. The CDR3 DNA reads as TGCGCCAGCAGCCAACGGGGGGGGTCGGATGAGCAGTTCTTC. It specifies CASSQRGGSDEQFF.

This clone was counted once. The chain links TRBV28 to TRBJ1-1; weak D call: TRBD1 (6 bases). V shed 5 bases and J shed 1 base, with 14 bases lying between them. The CDR3 totals 15 residues. CDR1 is MDHEN, CDR2 SYDVKM, per germline. Here the CDR3 reads CASSGGGQKNTEAFF. CDR3 DNA: TGTGCCAGCAGTGGGGGCGGGCAGAAGAACACTGAAGCTTTCTTT.

This chain links TRBV4-1 with TRBJ2-1, with D perhaps TRBD1 (6 bases). The V gene lost 0 bases and the J gene lost 9 bases, with 18 bases spanning the gap. Per the germline V gene, CDR1 is MGHRA and CDR2 is YSYEKL. The length of the CDR3 is 16 residues. This CDR3 is CASSQEGLWGRGEQFF. CDR3 bases: TGCGCCAGCAGCCAAGAAGGCCTATGGGGCAGGGGTGAGCAGTTCTTC.

This chain uses TRBV18 with TRBJ1-1; TRBD1 aligns across 8 bases. The trim removed 0 bases at V and 2 bases at J, leaving 5 bases unmatched. Per the germline V gene, CDR1 is KGHSH and CDR2 is LQKENI. The CDR3 consists of 16 residues. The CDR3 loop is CASSPPRGLSNTEAFF. CDR3 nucleotides: TGTGCCAGCTCACCACCCAGGGGGCTCAGTAACACTGAAGCTTTCTTT. The whole variable domain, remainder taken from reference TRBV18 and TRBJ1-1, is NAGVMQNPRHLVRRRGQEARLRCSPMKGHSHVYWYRQLPEEGLKFMVYLQKENIIDESGMPKERFSAEFPKEGPSILRIQQVVRGDSAAYFCASSPPRGLSNTEAFFGQGTRLTVV.

The chain recombines TRBV10-3 with TRBJ2-7, with 8 bases identical to TRBD2. The CDR3 length is 13 residues. J was trimmed by 4 bases and V by 10 bases; bases with no gene match: 9. Germline V gene data show CDR1 as ENHRY and CDR2 as SYGVKD. The chain's CDR3 is CAKKAGEAYEQYF. CDR3 coding DNA: TGTGCCAAAAAAGCGGGAGAGGCTTACGAGCAGTACTTC.

The rearrangement joins TRBV5-6 to TRBJ1-1; 7 bases fit TRBD1. Germline V CDR1 and CDR2: SGHDT, YYEEEE. With V trimmed by 4 bases and J by 1 base, 1 base remained unmatched. The CDR3 runs 13 residues. The CDR3 loop is CASSRTGNTEAFF. DNA of the CDR3: TGTGCCAGCAGCAGGACAGGGAACACTGAAGCTTTCTTT.

V is TRBV14 and J is TRBJ2-1; TRBD2 matches at 9 bases. Germline assignment: CDR1 SGHDN and CDR2 FVKESK. This CDR3 contains 15 residues. V shed 1 base and J 8 bases; nucleotides not matched to a gene: 6. Here the CDR3 reads CASSQGSGGLDEQFF. Written as DNA, the CDR3 is TGTGCCAGCAGCCAAGGTAGCGGGGGTCTGGATGAGCAGTTCTTC.

V is TRBV7-3 and J is TRBJ2-5; weak D call: TRBD1 (6 bases). Germline V gene lookup returns CDR1 SGHTA and CDR2 FQGTGA. Trimming shortened V by 5 bases and J by 2 bases, and 9 bases separated the two germline ends. This CDR3 is 13 amino acids long. The CDR3 region has the DNA TGTGCCAGCAGCGCAGGGGTACAAGAGACCCAGTACTTC. Amino acids: CASSAGVQETQYF.

This chain links TRBV7-6 with TRBJ2-7; the match to TRBD2 covers 7 bases. The V and J ends lost 5 bases and 7 bases, in that order; junction bases with no gene match: 11. This CDR3 is built from 14 residues. Germline CDR1 SGHVS, CDR2 FNYEAQ. The CDR3 sequence: CASSLDIGGGEQYF. CDR3 nucleotide sequence: TGTGCCAGCAGCCTCGATATTGGGGGAGGGGAGCAGTACTTC.

The chain combines TRBV4-1 with TRBJ2-1, with TRBD2 matching 14 bases. CDR3 length: 20 residues. Germline CDR1 reads MGHRA; CDR2 reads YSYEKL. V lost 0 bases, J lost 7 bases, and 14 bases stayed unmatched. The CDR3 nucleotides read TGCGCCAGCAGCCAAGAAGGGACTAGCGGGAGCCTTCACGGAGAGAATGAGCAGTTCTTC. Translation gives CASSQEGTSGSLHGENEQFF.

This clone came up a few times. The V and J genes are TRBV5-1 and TRBJ2-2; no clear D gene. This CDR3 comprises 14 residues. In germline, CDR1 is SGHRS, CDR2 YFSETQ. Trimming stripped 4 bases from V and 2 bases from J, with 9 bases between. The CDR3 reads CASSLVINTGELFF. The CDR3 DNA sequence: TGCGCCAGCAGCCTGGTTATTAACACCGGGGAGCTGTTTTTT.

The rearrangement uses TRBV27 and TRBJ2-1, with TRBD2 matching over 8 bases. The CDR3 covers 16 residues. Germline V gene data show CDR1 as MNHEY and CDR2 as SMNVEV (reference sequence). The trim removed 6 bases at V and 5 bases at J, leaving 12 bases unmatched. CDR3 sequence (DNA): TGTGCCAGCAGCTATCGGGAGGGCAGGGCGAACAATGAGCAGTTCTTC. Translated: CASSYREGRANNEQFF.

V is TRBV9 and J is TRBJ1-2; 10 nucleotides line up with TRBD1. Trimming cost V 3 bases and J 4 bases; bases outside gene matches: 3. The CDR3 is 14 residues long. The germline V gene has CDR1 SGDLS and CDR2 YYNGEE. Here the CDR3 DNA reads TGTGCCAGCAGCGCGCGGACAGGGGGCTATGGCTACACCTTC. As protein: CASSARTGGYGYTF.

The gene calls are TRBV19 and TRBJ2-5; D unresolved. The CDR3 length is 16 residues. V was clipped by 1 base and J by 3 bases, with 15 bases between them. CDR1 LNHDA and CDR2 SQIVND come from the germline V gene (reference sequence). The CDR3 reads CASSIGGEVTEETQYF. CDR3 bases: TGTGCCAGTAGTATAGGAGGTGAGGTTACGGAAGAGACCCAGTACTTC.